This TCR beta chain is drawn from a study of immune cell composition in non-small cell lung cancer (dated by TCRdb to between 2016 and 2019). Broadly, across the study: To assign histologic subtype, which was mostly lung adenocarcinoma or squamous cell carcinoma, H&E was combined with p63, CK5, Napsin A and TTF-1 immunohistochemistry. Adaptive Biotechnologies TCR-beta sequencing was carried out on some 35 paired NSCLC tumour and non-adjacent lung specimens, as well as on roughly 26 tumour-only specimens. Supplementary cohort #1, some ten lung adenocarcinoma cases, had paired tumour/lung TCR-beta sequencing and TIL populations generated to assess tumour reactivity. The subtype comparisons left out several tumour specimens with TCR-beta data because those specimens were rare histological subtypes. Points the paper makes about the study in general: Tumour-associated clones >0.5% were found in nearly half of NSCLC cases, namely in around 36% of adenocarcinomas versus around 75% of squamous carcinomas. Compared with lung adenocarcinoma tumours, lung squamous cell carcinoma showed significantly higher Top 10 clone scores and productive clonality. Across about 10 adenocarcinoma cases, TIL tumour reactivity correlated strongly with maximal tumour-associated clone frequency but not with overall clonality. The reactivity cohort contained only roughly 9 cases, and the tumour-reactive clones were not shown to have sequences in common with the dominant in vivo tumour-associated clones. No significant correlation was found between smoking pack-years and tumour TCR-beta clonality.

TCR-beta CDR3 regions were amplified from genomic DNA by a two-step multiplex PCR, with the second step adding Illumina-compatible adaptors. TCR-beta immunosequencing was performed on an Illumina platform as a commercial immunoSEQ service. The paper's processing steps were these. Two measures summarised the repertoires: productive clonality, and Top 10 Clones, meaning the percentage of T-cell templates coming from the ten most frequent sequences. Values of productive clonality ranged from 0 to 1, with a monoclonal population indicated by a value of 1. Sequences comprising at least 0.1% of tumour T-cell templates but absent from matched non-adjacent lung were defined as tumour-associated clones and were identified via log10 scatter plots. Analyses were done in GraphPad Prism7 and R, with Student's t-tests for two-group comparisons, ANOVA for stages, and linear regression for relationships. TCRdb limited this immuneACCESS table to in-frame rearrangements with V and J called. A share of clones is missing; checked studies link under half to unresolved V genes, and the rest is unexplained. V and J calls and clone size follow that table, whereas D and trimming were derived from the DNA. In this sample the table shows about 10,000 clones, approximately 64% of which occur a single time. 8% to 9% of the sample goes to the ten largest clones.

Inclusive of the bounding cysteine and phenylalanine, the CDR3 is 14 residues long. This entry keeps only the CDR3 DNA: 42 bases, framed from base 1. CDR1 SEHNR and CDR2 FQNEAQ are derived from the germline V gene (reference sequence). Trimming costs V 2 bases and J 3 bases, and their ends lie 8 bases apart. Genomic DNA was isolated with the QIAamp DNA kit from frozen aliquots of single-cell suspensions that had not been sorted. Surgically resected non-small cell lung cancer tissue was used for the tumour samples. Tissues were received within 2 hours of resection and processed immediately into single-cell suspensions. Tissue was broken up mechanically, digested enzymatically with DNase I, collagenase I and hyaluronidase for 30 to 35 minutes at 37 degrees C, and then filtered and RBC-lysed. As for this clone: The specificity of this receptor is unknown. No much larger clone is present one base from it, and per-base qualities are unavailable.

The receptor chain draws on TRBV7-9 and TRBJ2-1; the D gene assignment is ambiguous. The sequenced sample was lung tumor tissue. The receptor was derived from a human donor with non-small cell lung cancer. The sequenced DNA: TGTGCCAGCAGCTTATGGCAGGACTACAATGAGCAGTTCTTC. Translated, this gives CASSLWQDYNEQFF.